The source of this TCR beta chain is a study of beta chain features in type 1 diabetes. Whole-study findings and limits: High TCR expression in some cells could lead to their over-representation in cDNA sequencing. A greater similarity of naive, central memory and Treg TCRB repertoires was seen among patients than among healthy donors.

A remark on this clone: Its specificity is not known.

Trimming shortened V by 0 bases and J by 1 base, and 9 bases separated the two germline ends. The CDR3 is 15 residues long. Germline V gene lookup returns CDR1 LGHNA and CDR2 YNFKEQ. Reverse transcribing all isolated RNA meant expressed TCRB transcripts were sequenced. An average roughly 3.6 million reads came from naive, central memory and regulatory T cell samples. Profiled with immunoSEQ multiplex PCR; TCRdb holds only in-frame clones, not every one. The sample has 310,000 or so clones; less than 10% are singletons. The TCR comes from a woman aged 18-29 years in good health. Sequencing was carried out using central memory CD4+ T cells from blood. The chain uses TRBV4-2 and TRBJ1-2, with no clear D. The chain's CDR3 is CASSQELGSNYGYTF. CDR3 nucleotide sequence: TGTGCCAGCAGCCAAGAGTTGGGGAGTAACTATGGCTACACCTTC.